The 29 T cell receptor beta chains below were found in one sample sequenced in a study of T cells after posttransplantation cyclophosphamide. The assay was immunoSEQ multiplex PCR, and TCRdb's table has in-frame clones only and misses some. Of under 50,000 clones in the sample, about 90% were seen once. Cyclophosphamide on days +3 and +4 followed busulfan-fludarabine conditioning and a marrow graft. This sample comprised PBMCs, obtained roughly 59 days after allogeneic stem cell transplant with posttransplant cyclophosphamide. The receptor source for this set is a male patient in his sixties who received an allogeneic stem cell transplant from a related donor and was CMV-positive. The T cells may come from the graft donor.

This clone was observed a handful of times. V usage is TRBV6-5 and J usage is TRBJ1-2; 9 bases are a match to TRBD1. This CDR3 is 15 amino acids long. V lost 6 bases to trimming and J lost 7 bases; unmatched junction nucleotides: 12. Germline CDR1 and CDR2: MNHEY and SVGAGI. The CDR3 sequence: CASRKPGQGSRGYTF. The CDR3 DNA reads TGTGCCAGCAGGAAGCCGGGACAGGGTTCACGTGGCTACACCTTC.

J is TRBJ1-1 and V is TRBV5-5; no clear D. The germline V and J ends were trimmed by 7 bases and 4 bases, with 20 bases remaining between them. CDR3 length: 15 amino acids. Germline V lookup: CDR1 SGHKS, CDR2 YYEKEE (reference sequence). The DNA for the CDR3 is TGTGCCAGCTCCCTTGGCCTCCCAGAGGGCACTGAAGCTTTCTTT. This gives the protein CASSLGLPEGTEAFF.

The chain couples TRBV2 to TRBJ2-7; 8 bases are a match to TRBD1. In germline, CDR1 is SNHLY, CDR2 FYNNEI. This CDR3 is built from 14 residues. V gave up 5 bases and J gave up 5 bases; unmatched junction bases: 8. CDR3 DNA sequence: TGTGCCAGCAGTCGGAGGGGACAGGCACACGAGCAGTACTTC. This codes for CASSRRGQAHEQYF.

The chain uses TRBV19 and TRBJ1-6; D may be TRBD1 (6 bases). This CDR3 spans 14 amino acids. The V gene lost 10 bases and the J gene lost 7 bases, with 17 bases spanning the gap. Germline values: CDR1 LNHDA, CDR2 SQIVND (reference sequence). CDR3 residues: CATQVGGRNSPLHF. The CDR3 DNA is TGTGCCACCCAAGTGGGGGGGCGGAATTCACCCCTCCACTTT.

The gene calls are TRBV19 and TRBJ1-3, with 7 bases that match TRBD1. Germline V gives CDR1 LNHDA, CDR2 SQIVND (reference sequence). CDR3 length: 16 residues. Unmatched junction bases numbered 8, after V lost 6 bases and J lost 0 bases. CDR3 coding DNA: TGTGCCAGTAGGACCGGGACAGCCAGCTCTGGAAACACCATATATTTT. As protein: CASRTGTASSGNTIYF.

This clone was counted only a few times. The J gene is TRBJ2-2, the V gene TRBV6-5; 8 nucleotides align to TRBD1. CDR3 length: 15 amino acids. Germline assignment: CDR1 MNHEY and CDR2 SVGAGI. The J segment lost 7 bases and the V segment lost 6 bases, leaving 10 bases of the junction unmatched. The CDR3 DNA reads TGTGCCAGCAGGGAGCGTGGGACAGGCGGCGGGGAGCTGTTTTTT. Protein: CASRERGTGGGELFF.

The chain is built from TRBV27 and TRBJ1-2; TRBD1 might be the D (6 bases). Trimming took 5 bases from V and 4 from J, leaving 14 bases between them. The CDR3 is made up of 14 amino acids. Germline V gene sequence: CDR1 MNHEY, CDR2 SMNVEV (reference sequence). The CDR3 nucleotides read TGTGCCAGCAGTCCCGGGGGGCGTTTCTATGGCTACACCTTC. Amino acid sequence: CASSPGGRFYGYTF.

The chain carries TRBV9 and TRBJ2-1; the match to TRBD2 covers 8 bases. J was trimmed by 3 bases and V by 0 bases; bases with no gene match: 5. CDR1 is SGDLS, CDR2 YYNGEE, per germline. The CDR3 is made up of 16 amino acids. DNA for the CDR3: TGTGCCAGCAGCGTAGAAGGACTAGCTGTCTACAATGAGCAGTTCTTC. Amino acid sequence: CASSVEGLAVYNEQFF.

The V gene is TRBV2, the J gene TRBJ2-1; 8 bases fit TRBD2. J gave up 5 bases and V 6 bases, and 9 bases lay outside the gene matches. The germline V gene encodes CDR1 SNHLY and CDR2 FYNNEI. This CDR3 spans 15 amino acids. CDR3 sequence: CASRLRGGNDNEQFF. For the CDR3, the DNA is TGTGCCAGCAGGCTCCGCGGGGGGAACGACAATGAGCAGTTCTTC.

The sample holds a few counts of this clone. The gene calls are TRBV4-1 and TRBJ1-1; the match to TRBD1 covers 7 bases. The CDR3 is made up of 14 amino acids. CDR1 is MGHRA and CDR2 is YSYEKL in the germline V gene. Losses at the gene ends were 4 bases for V and 4 bases for J; bases not matched to a gene: 6. CDR3 DNA sequence: TGCGCCAGCAGCCTCCCCTCAGGGGGCACTGAAGCTTTCTTT. It specifies CASSLPSGGTEAFF.

The V and J genes are TRBV10-3 and TRBJ2-3; weak D call: TRBD1 (5 bases). The V gene lost 11 bases and the J gene lost 5 bases, with 14 bases spanning the gap. The CDR3 runs to 12 residues. CDR1 and CDR2 from the germline V gene are ENHRY and SYGVKD. The CDR3: CASHSDRDTQYF. CDR3 DNA sequence: TGTGCCTCACACAGCGACAGAGATACGCAGTATTTT.

CDR3 DNA: TGCGCCAGCAGCCCGGGGGGAGCGAACACCGGGGAGCTGTTTTTT. It yields the protein CASSPGGANTGELFF. The rearrangement joins TRBV4-1 to TRBJ2-2; 7 bases line up with TRBD2. CDR1 and CDR2 from the germline V gene are MGHRA and YSYEKL. J was trimmed by 0 bases and V by 4 bases; bases with no gene match: 2. CDR3 size: 15 residues.

The J gene is TRBJ1-2, the V gene TRBV10-3; D perhaps matches TRBD1 (6 bases). The CDR3 runs 16 residues. Trimming took 3 bases from V and 4 from J, leaving 18 bases between them. Germline assignment: CDR1 ENHRY and CDR2 SYGVKD. CDR3 loop: CAISDPTGNSIYGYTF. The CDR3 DNA reads as TGTGCCATCAGTGACCCTACAGGGAACTCCATCTATGGCTACACCTTC.

The rearrangement links TRBV6-5 to TRBJ1-2; possible D gene TRBD1, 6 bases. The CDR3 is 15 residues long. The ends were cut back, 2 bases at V and 8 bases at J, with 18 bases in the middle. Germline CDR1 MNHEY, CDR2 SVGAGI. The DNA for the CDR3 is TGTGCCAGCAGTTACGGGCGGGGGCCAGGGGACGGCTACACCTTC. It specifies CASSYGRGPGDGYTF.

The chain employs TRBV12-5 and TRBJ2-3; TRBD2 agrees at 13 bases. This CDR3 is 18 amino acids long. Germline CDR1 is LGHNT and CDR2 is FRNRAP. The ends lost 3 bases at V and 1 base at J; junction bases unmatched: 7. Written as DNA, the CDR3 is TGTGCTAGTGGTTTTCGACTAGCGGGGGGTGGGGGCACAGATACGCAGTATTTT. Translating it yields CASGFRLAGGGGTDTQYF.

This chain uses TRBV14 with TRBJ2-5; 10 bases are shared with TRBD2. The trim removed 3 bases at V and 1 base at J, leaving 5 bases unmatched. CDR3 size: 16 residues. CDR1 SGHDN and CDR2 FVKESK come from the germline V gene. DNA for the CDR3: TGTGCCAGCAGCCACGGAGCTAGCGGGGGCCAAGAGACCCAGTACTTC. Translation gives CASSHGASGGQETQYF.

Regarding this clone: Within the sample, other DNA sequences also encode this same CDR3. The chain uses TRBV5-4 and TRBJ1-1; D perhaps matches TRBD1 (6 bases). Germline CDR1 and CDR2: SGHNT and YYREEE (reference sequence). The CDR3 sequence is 15 residues long. Trimming removed 0 bases at V and 0 bases at J, with 9 bases between. CDR3 in DNA: TGTGCCAGCAGCTTGGCGGGGGGGCTGAACACTGAAGCTTTCTTT. Protein sequence: CASSLAGGLNTEAFF.

This chain joins TRBV20-1 and TRBJ1-2; TRBD1 agrees at 8 bases. The CDR3 consists of 11 residues. The V gene end was trimmed by 8 bases and the J gene end by 4 bases; junction bases not matched to a gene: 3. Looked up from germline, CDR1 is DFQATT and CDR2 is SNEGSKA (reference sequence). The CDR3 region is CSTGTGYGYTF. DNA of the CDR3: TGCAGTACCGGGACAGGCTATGGCTACACCTTC.

A few counts support this clone. The chain recombines TRBV19 with TRBJ1-4, with D perhaps TRBD1 (6 bases). CDR1 is LNHDA, CDR2 SQIVND, per germline (reference sequence). This CDR3 spans 14 amino acids. V lost 7 bases and J lost 7, with 16 bases in between. The CDR3 DNA follows: TGTGCCAGTACCCCACAGGGCCTACCTGAAAAACTGTTTTTT. This gives the protein CASTPQGLPEKLFF.

A remark on this clone: Other nucleotide sequences from this sample produce the same CDR3. The V gene is TRBV7-2, the J gene TRBJ2-3, with TRBD2 matching 9 bases. This CDR3 comprises 15 residues. CDR1 SGHTA and CDR2 FQGNSA come from the germline V gene. J gave up 5 bases and V 3 bases, and 6 bases lay outside the gene matches. CDR3 sequence reads: CASSFGSGGQDTQYF. The CDR3 DNA is TGTGCCAGCAGCTTCGGCAGCGGGGGGCAAGATACGCAGTATTTT.

The chain links TRBV18 to TRBJ1-5; 9 nucleotides match TRBD1. Germline trimming cut 4 bases from V and 8 bases from J; bases unmatched to any gene: 6. The CDR3 covers 14 residues. CDR1 and CDR2 (germline): KGHSH, LQKENI. DNA of the CDR3: TGTGCCAGCTCACAACAGGGGGCAGAGGAGCCCCAGCATTTT. Amino acid sequence: CASSQQGAEEPQHF.

V is TRBV27 and J is TRBJ2-2; 12 bases fit TRBD2. The CDR3 contains 17 residues. Trimming at V came to 5 bases and at J to 0 bases, leaving 4 bases not matched to a gene. Germline V CDR1 and CDR2: MNHEY, SMNVEV (reference sequence). The CDR3 loop is CASSALAGGPNTGELFF. CDR3 sequence (DNA): TGTGCCAGCAGTGCTCTAGCGGGGGGGCCGAACACCGGGGAGCTGTTTTTT.

The CDR3 nucleotides read TGCGCCAGCAGTCAATGCCAGTTGAACACTGAAGCTTTCTTT. Its translation: CASSQCQLNTEAFF. The chain links TRBV23-1 to TRBJ1-1; D is unclear. TRBV23-1 counts as an open reading frame of uncertain function. V was cut by 1 base and J by 0 bases, with 6 bases left in between. The CDR3 runs 14 residues.

The chain couples TRBV21-1 to TRBJ2-2; no DNA check was done on the table's D call, TRBD2. TRBV21-1 is shown as a pseudogene. The CDR3 is made up of 15 amino acids. In DNA, the CDR3 is TGTGCCAGCAGCAAACAAATCCGAGATGAGAGGGAGCTGTTTTTT. Its translation: CASSKQIRDERELFF.

The chain combines TRBV7-7 with TRBJ2-3; 7 bases line up with TRBD2. The germline CDR1 and CDR2 sequences are SSHAT and FNYEAQ (reference sequence). There are 16 residues in the CDR3. Germline trimming cut 5 bases from V and 0 bases from J; bases unmatched to any gene: 8. The CDR3 DNA reads TGTGCCAGCAGCCCCAGCGGGGTAATGAGCACAGATACGCAGTATTTT. It encodes CASSPSGVMSTDTQYF.

The rearrangement links TRBV9 to TRBJ1-2, with 9 bases lining up with TRBD1. Unmatched junction bases numbered 9, after V lost 1 base and J lost 8 bases. The CDR3 runs to 15 residues. Germline V gene lookup returns CDR1 SGDLS and CDR2 YYNGEE. For the CDR3, the DNA is TGTGCCAGCAGCGTACTTACAGGGGGCGTGAGGGGCTACACCTTC. It encodes CASSVLTGGVRGYTF.

V gene TRBV27 combines with J gene TRBJ1-1; a possible D gene is TRBD1 (6 bases). V lost 6 bases to trimming and J lost 5 bases, with 16 bases between them. The germline CDR1 and CDR2 sequences are MNHEY and SMNVEV (reference sequence). This CDR3 is built from 14 residues. Written as DNA, the CDR3 is TGTGCCAGCAGATCACGGGGAGGGGGAACTGAAGCTTTCTTT. Protein sequence: CASRSRGGGTEAFF.

This chain joins TRBV11-2 and TRBJ2-1; 7 nucleotides line up with TRBD2. V gave up 5 bases and J gave up 4 bases; unmatched junction bases: 8. Per the germline V gene, CDR1 is SGHAT and CDR2 is FQNNGV. The CDR3 consists of 15 residues. The CDR3 region is CASSPRRGEYNEQFF. The CDR3 bases are TGTGCCAGCAGCCCCCGCCGGGGGGAGTACAATGAGCAGTTCTTC.

The CDR3 DNA reads as TGTGCCAGCAGCTTGGCCCCAGGTTACGAGCAGTACGTC. Protein: CASSLAPGYEQYV. The chain recombines TRBV5-5 with TRBJ2-7; D remains unclear. V was pared by 0 bases and J by 4 bases, with 8 bases between. CDR3 length equals 13 residues. Germline lookup yields CDR1 SGHKS and CDR2 YYEKEE (reference sequence).